This T cell receptor beta chain emerged from a study of graft-versus-host responses after intestinal transplantation. Details on this clone: Its antigen is as yet unknown.

This CDR3 spans 15 amino acids. From germline, CDR1 is MNHNS and CDR2 SASEGT. V was pared by 5 bases and J by 1 base, with 12 bases between. The table came from immunoSEQ multiplex PCR; TCRdb's copy has only in-frame clones and leaves some out. The sample carries about 88,000 clones, about 91% recorded once. The clonotype was recovered from a human donor who was the organ donor for an intestinal transplant. The material was unstimulated CD4+ T cells sorted from spleen or lymph node cells, obtained before transplant. The chain has TRBV6-1 and TRBJ1-5; D is unresolved. In DNA, the CDR3 is TGTGCCAGCAGTATTAGAACTACAAGCAATCAGCCCCAGCATTTT. Its protein product is CASSIRTTSNQPQHF.